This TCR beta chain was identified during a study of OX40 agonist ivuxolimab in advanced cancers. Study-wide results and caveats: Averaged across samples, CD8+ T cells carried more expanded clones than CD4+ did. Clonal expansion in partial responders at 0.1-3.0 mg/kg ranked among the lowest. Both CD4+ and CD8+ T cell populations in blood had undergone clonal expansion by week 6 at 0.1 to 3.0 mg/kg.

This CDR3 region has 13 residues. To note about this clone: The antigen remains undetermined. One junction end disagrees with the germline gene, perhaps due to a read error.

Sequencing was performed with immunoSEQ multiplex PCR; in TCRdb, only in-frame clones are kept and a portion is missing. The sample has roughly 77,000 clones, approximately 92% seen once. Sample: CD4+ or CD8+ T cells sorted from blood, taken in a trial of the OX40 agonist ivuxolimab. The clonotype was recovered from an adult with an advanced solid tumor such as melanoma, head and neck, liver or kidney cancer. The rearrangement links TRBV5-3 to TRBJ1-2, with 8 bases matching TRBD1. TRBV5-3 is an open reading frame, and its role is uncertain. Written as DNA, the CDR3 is TGTGCCAGCAGCTTAGGGACAGGCGGTGGCTACACCTTC. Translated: CASSLGTGGGYTF.